Following are 21 T cell receptor beta chains from one sample sequenced in a study of blood T cells in healthy people across ages. Primed by a sample-barcoded 5' primer and a J-beta primer mix, a second PCR proceeded for roughly 6 to 12 cycles. TCRdb fed the 5' RACE reads into MiXCR, producing one record per CDR3 protein. The table has about 800,000 distinct CDR3 sequences, around 25% seen once; the top ten hold approximately 4%. The same data also went into a second study, on T cells of mothers and their children.

Sequencing was carried out using blood. These receptors came from a boy aged 5-17 years in good health.

The rearrangement uses TRBV11-2 and TRBJ2-1, with D perhaps matching TRBD1 (5 bases). Germline CDR1 SGHAT, CDR2 FQNNGV. The CDR3 is 15 amino acids. The V gene lost 1 base and the J gene lost 2 bases, with 9 bases spanning the gap. CDR3 residues: CASSLVQGPYNEQFF. CDR3 nucleotide sequence: TGTGCCAGCAGCTTAGTTCAGGGCCCCTACAATGAGCAGTTCTTC.

The chain carries TRBV25-1 and TRBJ1-5, with D perhaps matching TRBD1 (5 bases). Germline CDR1 reads MGHDK; CDR2 reads SYGVNS. The germline V and J ends were trimmed by 6 bases and 2 bases, with 17 bases remaining between them. The CDR3 has 16 amino acids. The CDR3 sequence is CASRLRDADGNQPQHF. As DNA, the CDR3 is TGTGCCAGCAGACTTCGGGACGCCGATGGCAATCAGCCCCAGCATTTT.

The rearrangement joins TRBV7-2 to TRBJ2-5, with D unclear. The CDR3 sequence is 11 residues long. Germline lookup yields CDR1 SGHTA and CDR2 FQGNSA. V was pared by 2 bases and J by 7 bases, with 5 bases between. The CDR3 reads CASSLTATQYF. DNA for the CDR3: TGTGCCAGCAGCTTAACTGCGACCCAGTACTTC.

This clonotype was seen more than once but under ten times. The V call is TRBV12-3 or TRBV12-4, the J call TRBJ1-4; TRBD1 aligns across 7 bases. Losses at the gene ends were 8 bases for V and 7 bases for J; bases not matched to a gene: 19. CDR3 length: 17 amino acids. CDR3 coding DNA: TGTGCCAGCTCCTTGGGCGGGGGCCCCAGGGGGAGTGAAAAACTGTTTTTT. Its translation is CASSLGGGPRGSEKLFF.

There are a few counts of this clonotype. V gene TRBV6-5 combines with J gene TRBJ1-4; 8 positions match TRBD1. The trim removed 6 bases at V and 0 bases at J, leaving 3 bases unmatched. The germline gives CDR1 MNHEY, CDR2 SVGAGI. The CDR3 totals 15 residues. The CDR3 sequence: CASRQTGATNEKLFF. CDR3 DNA sequence: TGTGCCAGCAGACAGACAGGGGCAACTAATGAAAAACTGTTTTTT.

The J gene is TRBJ2-3, the V gene TRBV28, with 9 positions matching TRBD1. CDR1 MDHEN and CDR2 SYDVKM come from the germline V gene. This CDR3 contains 17 residues. Unmatched junction bases numbered 14, after V lost 4 bases and J lost 6 bases. The CDR3 nucleotides read TGTGCCAGCAGTTCGAGGCGGAGACAGGGGGAGGTGGATACGCAGTATTTT. Translation: CASSSRRRQGEVDTQYF.

J is TRBJ2-3 and V is TRBV5-6, with TRBD2 identical over 8 bases. The V gene's germline CDR1 is SGHDT and CDR2 YYEEEE. V gave up 8 bases and J gave up 2 bases; unmatched junction bases: 13. The CDR3 is 16 residues long. CDR3 bases: TGTGCCAGTTCCTACAAGCGGGAGCGACCCACAGATACGCAGTATTTT. Translating gives CASSYKRERPTDTQYF.

The chain recombines TRBV9 with TRBJ2-1, with TRBD2 matching over 9 bases. Per the germline V gene, CDR1 is SGDLS and CDR2 is YYNGEE. The CDR3 has 14 amino acids. Trimming took 7 bases from V and 9 from J; bases not matched to a gene: 11. As DNA, the CDR3 is TGTGCCAGCCGGCGGGCGGGGGGGCCGGGTGAGCAGTTCTTC. Its protein product is CASRRAGGPGEQFF. The complete variable domain, with remaining parts taken from reference TRBV9 and TRBJ2-1, reads DSGVTQTPKHLITATGQRVTLRCSPRSGDLSVYWYQQSLDQGLQFLIQYYNGEERAKGNILERFSAQQFPDLHSELNLSSLELGDSALYFCASRRAGGPGEQFFGPGTRLTVL.

The J gene is TRBJ2-4, the V gene TRBV7-2; D not certain. CDR3 size: 13 residues. The germline CDR1 and CDR2 sequences are SGHTA and FQGNSA. The ends were cut back, 9 bases at V and 0 bases at J, with 9 bases in the middle. CDR3 protein: CASRDSAKNIQYF. In DNA, the CDR3 is TGTGCCAGTCGTGATTCAGCCAAAAACATTCAGTACTTC. The full variable domain, in which reference TRBV7-2 and TRBJ2-4 provide the parts outside the CDR3, is GAGVSQSPSNKVTEKGKDVELRCDPISGHTALYWYRQSLGQGLEFLIYFQGNSAPDKSGLPSDRFSAERTGGSVSTLTIQRTQQEDSAVYLCASRDSAKNIQYFGAGTRLSVL.

The J gene is TRBJ2-7, the V gene TRBV4-1, with D possibly TRBD1 on 6 matching bases. Germline V gene data show CDR1 as MGHRA and CDR2 as YSYEKL. V gave up 5 bases and J gave up 2 bases, with 16 bases separating them. The CDR3 is made up of 15 amino acids. In DNA, the CDR3 is TGCGCCAGCAGCTATGGACAGAAACTACCCTACGAGCAGTACTTC. Amino acids: CASSYGQKLPYEQYF.

This sequence joins TRBV29-1 and TRBJ2-7; D not certain. Between the trimmed V and J ends, which lost 7 bases and 5 bases, there was a span of 15 bases. CDR1 and CDR2 (germline): SQVTM, ANQGSEA. CDR3 length equals 12 residues. The CDR3 is CSGMALTHEQYF. The CDR3 nucleotides are TGCAGCGGTATGGCCCTTACCCACGAGCAGTACTTC.

This clonotype has more than one count but fewer than ten. Compared with germline, one end of the junction differs, possibly owing to a read error. The rearrangement links TRBV6-6 to TRBJ2-1; 11 bases line up with TRBD2. Germline loops: CDR1 MNHNY, CDR2 SVGAGI (reference sequence). CDR3 length: 12 amino acids. CDR3 sequence reads: CASRPLSGGANF. CDR3 coding DNA: TGTGCCAGCAGGCCACTTAGCGGGGGGGCCAACTTC.

The chain combines TRBV19 with TRBJ2-1; D is ambiguous. Per the germline V gene, CDR1 is LNHDA and CDR2 is SQIVND (reference sequence). The CDR3 covers 15 residues. V lost 3 bases and J lost 4, with 13 bases in between. For the CDR3, the DNA is TGTGCCAGTAGTATGGGTCTGACCGAATACAATGAGCAGTTCTTC. It specifies CASSMGLTEYNEQFF.

This clonotype was counted a few times. CDR3 in amino acids: CASRSRDRQETQYF. The DNA for the CDR3 is TGTGCCAGCCGAAGCCGGGACAGACAAGAGACCCAGTACTTC. The rearrangement uses TRBV2 and TRBJ2-5; 7 bases fit TRBD1. Germline V gene sequence: CDR1 SNHLY, CDR2 FYNNEI. Trimming removed 8 bases from V and 2 bases from J; junction bases left unmatched: 8. The CDR3 extends over 14 amino acids.

This clonotype showed up just a few times. V usage is TRBV27 and J usage is TRBJ2-2; no definite D call. This CDR3 has 14 amino acids. Germline V gene data show CDR1 as MNHEY and CDR2 as SMNVEV (reference sequence). V was shortened by 2 bases and J by 5 bases, with 9 bases between the two germline ends. CDR3 DNA sequence: TGTGCCAGCAGTTTAAACAGACCTACCGGGGAGCTGTTTTTT. This gives the protein CASSLNRPTGELFF.

V is TRBV25-1 and J is TRBJ1-5, with 8 nucleotides matching TRBD1. In germline, CDR1 is MGHDK, CDR2 SYGVNS. This CDR3 is built from 14 residues. V dropped 3 bases and J dropped 6; count of bases not matched to a gene: 4. CDR3 sequence reads: CASSESGGGQPQHF. The CDR3 DNA is TGTGCCAGCAGTGAGTCAGGGGGCGGTCAGCCCCAGCATTTT.

This clonotype turned up a few times. This rearrangement joins TRBV7-3 to TRBJ2-2; D remains unclear. The CDR3 totals 15 residues. Germline loops: CDR1 SGHTA, CDR2 FQGTGA. Trimming removed 0 bases from V and 2 bases from J, with 7 bases in between. CDR3 protein: CASSLTATNTGELFF. As DNA, the CDR3 is TGTGCCAGCAGCTTAACTGCTACCAACACCGGGGAGCTGTTTTTT.

This clonotype was picked up a small number of times. The rearrangement links TRBV7-6 to TRBJ2-4; a weak D match, TRBD2 (5 bases). Trimming removed 2 bases at V and 5 bases at J, with 19 bases between. The CDR3 spans 17 residues. CDR1 and CDR2 (germline): SGHVS, FNYEAQ. The CDR3 region has the DNA TGTGCCAGCAGCTTAAAGGGAGCGAGACGACACGAAAACATTCAGTACTTC. Encoded protein: CASSLKGARRHENIQYF.

This sequence joins TRBV5-5 and TRBJ2-5; D might be TRBD2 (6 bases). The CDR3 runs to 18 residues. The V gene's germline CDR1 is SGHKS and CDR2 YYEKEE (reference sequence). V lost 3 bases to trimming and J lost 4 bases, with 25 bases between them. CDR3 in amino acids: CASSSTYLTSESPETQYF. CDR3 bases: TGTGCCAGCAGCTCCACCTACCTGACTAGTGAGTCCCCAGAGACCCAGTACTTC.

The V and J genes are TRBV7-9 and TRBJ2-7; D call uncertain. In germline, CDR1 is SEHNR, CDR2 FQNEAQ (reference sequence). CDR3 size: 14 residues. Trimming shortened V by 4 bases and J by 3 bases, and 13 bases separated the two germline ends. In DNA form, the CDR3 reads TGTGCCAGCAGCTCCACGACGGCCTACTACGAGCAGTACTTC. This translates into CASSSTTAYYEQYF.

This clonotype has more than one count but fewer than ten. This chain connects TRBV12-5 to TRBJ2-5; D call uncertain. The J call could be wrong; TRBJ2-1 is a better fit for the DNA end. CDR3 length: 15 residues. Germline V gives CDR1 LGHNT, CDR2 FRNRAP. The CDR3: CASGPDPFLFNEQFF. The CDR3 nucleotides read TGTGCTAGTGGGCCCGACCCCTTCCTCTTCAATGAGCAGTTCTTC.